Listed below are T cell receptor beta chains from one sample, sequenced in a study of blood T cell repertoires in COVID-19. TCRdb's table, derived via immunoSEQ multiplex PCR, lists solely in-frame clones and lacks some. The sample contains around 42,000 clones, about 80% of which appear only once. The sample taken for sequencing was peripheral blood. The receptors here all came from a woman older than 75 with acute or convalescent COVID-19. Each CDR3 is given with its conserved first and last residue. D genes are given only for firm matches. Size is omitted from some rows. Given values are once, few, many or a class for expanded clones.

.	.	TRBV7-3	TRBJ1-1	CASSLGAGTEAFF	TGTGCCAGCAGCTTAGGTGCGGGGACTGAAGCTTTCTTT
.	.	TRBV5-5	TRBJ2-6	CASSFAGSGANVLTF	TGTGCCAGCAGCTTTGCGGGATCTGGGGCCAACGTCCTGACTTTC
few	.	TRBV6-6	TRBJ1-1	CASSPTENTEAFF	TGTGCCAGCAGCCCGACAGAGAACACTGAAGCTTTCTTT
.	TRBD2	TRBV3-1/TRBV3-2	TRBJ2-2	CASSQDGGVNTGELFF	TGTGCCAGCAGCCAGGACGGGGGGGTGAACACCGGGGAGCTGTTTTTT
.	.	TRBV14	TRBJ1-1	CASSRSGAANTEAFF	TGTGCCAGCAGCCGCAGCGGGGCAGCTAACACTGAAGCTTTCTTT
.	.	TRBV19	TRBJ1-2	CASSRDTELANYGYTF	TGTGCCAGTAGTAGGGACACAGAATTAGCTAACTATGGCTACACCTTC
.	.	TRBV3-1/TRBV3-2	TRBJ1-1	CASSLGDRNTEAFF	TGTGCCAGCAGCCTTGGAGACAGAAACACTGAAGCTTTCTTT
.	TRBD1	TRBV5-6	TRBJ1-6	CASKGQEVNSPLHF	TGTGCCAGCAAGGGACAGGAGGTTAATTCACCCCTCCACTTT
once	TRBD2	TRBV2	TRBJ2-5	CASGGRGGGETQYF	TGTGCCAGCGGGGGGCGGGGGGGCGGAGAGACCCAGTACTTC
.	.	TRBV19	TRBJ1-6	CASSTGADSPLHF	TGTGCCAGTAGTACAGGGGCGGATTCACCCCTCCACTTT
.	.	TRBV6-1	TRBJ1-5	CASSEWRVNQPQHF	TGTGCCAGCAGTGAATGGAGGGTCAATCAGCCCCAGCATTTT
.	.	TRBV10-2	TRBJ1-3	CASSAPDRGSGNTIYF	TGCGCCAGCAGTGCCCCCGATCGGGGGTCTGGAAACACCATATATTTT
.	.	TRBV27	TRBJ2-2	CASSFSQGLGGELFF	TGTGCCAGCAGTTTTAGCCAGGGCTTGGGCGGGGAGCTGTTTTTT
.	.	TRBV4-3	TRBJ2-1	CASSRGGGFYEQFF	TGCGCCAGCAGCCGGGGGGGCGGGTTCTATGAGCAGTTCTTC
few	.	TRBV5-1	TRBJ1-2	CASSVVPGEAIYGYTF	TGCGCCAGCAGCGTAGTCCCAGGGGAAGCGATCTATGGCTACACCTTC
.	.	TRBV7-9	TRBJ2-7	CASSPRRASYEQYF	TGTGCCAGCAGCCCCCGGAGGGCCTCCTACGAGCAGTACTTC
.	.	TRBV19	TRBJ1-4	CASSGTRREKLFF	TGTGCCAGTAGTGGCACCCGGCGGGAAAAACTGTTTTTT
.	.	TRBV19	TRBJ1-5	CASSMRAGGMNQPQHF	TGTGCCAGTAGTATGAGGGCGGGGGGGATGAATCAGCCCCAGCATTTT
.	TRBD1	TRBV12-3/TRBV12-4	TRBJ1-3	CASRTGEDTIYF	TGTGCCAGTCGGACAGGGGAGGACACCATATATTTT
.	.	TRBV5-1	TRBJ1-2	CASSPPQGTGYTF	TGCGCCAGCAGCCCCCCACAGGGTACGGGCTACACCTTC
.	.	TRBV29-1	TRBJ2-5	CSVVRAETQYF	TGCAGCGTTGTGAGGGCCGAGACCCAGTACTTC
.	.	TRBV6-5	TRBJ1-3	CASRKGGTIDTIYF	TGTGCCAGCAGGAAGGGGGGGACAATTGACACCATATATTTT
.	TRBD2	TRBV2	TRBJ2-5	CASSLAGGRGETQYF	TGTGCCAGCAGTCTAGCGGGGGGCCGTGGGGAGACCCAGTACTTC
.	.	TRBV12-3/TRBV12-4	TRBJ1-5	CASSRRGFQPQHF	TGTGCCAGCTCCCGAAGGGGTTTTCAGCCCCAGCATTTT
.	TRBD2	TRBV5-4	TRBJ2-5	CASSLAGGETQYF	TGTGCCAGCAGCCTAGCGGGGGGAGAGACCCAGTACTTC
.	.	TRBV5-1	TRBJ2-3	CASSFLDSQEDTQYF	TGCGCCAGCAGCTTTCTGGACAGCCAAGAAGATACGCAGTATTTT
.	TRBD1	TRBV28	TRBJ1-1	CASSLSGGLLTEAFF	TGTGCCAGCAGTTTATCAGGGGGCCTTCTCACTGAAGCTTTCTTT
few	TRBD1	TRBV4-2	TRBJ1-6	CASSQSSGQGSSNSPLHF	TGTGCCAGCAGCCAATCCTCGGGACAGGGCTCATCGAATTCACCCCTCCACTTT
.	TRBD1	TRBV6-5	TRBJ1-4	CASRRGQGAEKLFF	TGTGCCAGCAGGAGGGGACAGGGGGCTGAAAAACTGTTTTTT
.	.	TRBV24-1	TRBJ2-1	CATSSGGRSAGYNEQFF	TGTGCCACCAGCAGTGGGGGGAGGTCCGCTGGCTACAATGAGCAGTTCTTC
.	TRBD1	TRBV19	TRBJ2-1	CASSTSDRGWNEQFF	TGTGCCAGTAGTACCTCAGACAGGGGGTGGAATGAGCAGTTCTTC
.	.	TRBV11-3	TRBJ1-1	CASSLESDSEAFF	TGTGCCAGCAGCTTAGAGTCGGACAGTGAAGCTTTCTTT
.	TRBD1	TRBV2	TRBJ2-7	CASSDRTGASFF	TGTGCCAGCAGTGACCGGACAGGGGCCTCATTTTTC
.	.	TRBV7-2	TRBJ1-5	CASSLLRNQPQHF	TGTGCCAGCAGCTTACTCAGAAATCAGCCCCAGCATTTT
few	TRBD2	TRBV27	TRBJ2-3	CASSSFKEGGGAPDTQYF	TGTGCCAGCAGTTCGTTTAAGGAGGGCGGGGGGGCCCCAGATACGCAGTATTTT
medium-sized	TRBD1	TRBV6-1	TRBJ1-5	CASSEKGRGPNQPQHF	TGTGCCAGCAGTGAAAAAGGCAGGGGGCCCAATCAGCCCCAGCATTTT
few	.	TRBV19	TRBJ1-3	CASSRRDPHSGNTIYF	TGTGCCAGTAGTAGGAGGGACCCTCACTCTGGAAACACCATATATTTT
.	.	TRBV30	TRBJ2-3	CAWSVEGGLISDTQYF	TGTGCCTGGAGTGTGGAGGGGGGGCTTATCTCAGATACGCAGTATTTT
.	.	TRBV19	TRBJ2-5	CASSIAAGDGETQYF	TGTGCCAGTAGTATAGCGGCAGGGGATGGGGAGACCCAGTACTTC
.	.	TRBV20-1	TRBJ2-3	CSARVVDTQYF	TGCAGTGCTAGAGTCGTGGATACGCAGTATTTT
once	.	TRBV5-4	TRBJ2-2	CASSRLNTGELFF	TGTGCCAGCAGCCGACTAAACACCGGGGAGCTGTTTTTT
few	.	TRBV29-1	TRBJ2-5	CSVEMASGETQYF	TGCAGCGTTGAAATGGCATCGGGAGAGACCCAGTACTTC
.	TRBD1	TRBV5-6	TRBJ1-6	CASSFDRVYSPLHF	TGTGCCAGCAGCTTCGACAGGGTGTATTCACCCCTCCACTTT
.	.	TRBV5-4	TRBJ2-6	CASSYHRGGLSGANVLTF	TGTGCCAGCAGCTACCACAGGGGAGGCCTCTCTGGGGCCAACGTCCTGACTTTC
.	.	TRBV7-6	TRBJ2-5	CASSLLSSLSDQETQYF	TGTGCCAGCAGCTTACTATCGTCCCTAAGCGACCAAGAGACCCAGTACTTC
.	TRBD1	TRBV5-8	TRBJ1-6	CASTLGDRGLSPLHF	TGTGCCAGCACCCTTGGGGACAGAGGTCTTTCACCCCTCCACTTT
.	.	TRBV6-5	TRBJ1-1	CASSPGSNTEAFF	TGTGCCAGCAGTCCCGGGTCGAACACTGAAGCTTTCTTT
.	TRBD2	TRBV5-5	TRBJ2-1	CASSLGLADSNEQFF	TGTGCCAGCAGCTTGGGACTAGCGGACTCCAATGAGCAGTTCTTC
few	.	TRBV24-1	TRBJ2-3	CATQREITDTQYF	TGTGCCACCCAGAGGGAGATCACAGATACGCAGTATTTT
.	TRBD2	TRBV3-1/TRBV3-2	TRBJ2-3	CASRGLAGRMTRSTDTQYF	TGTGCCAGCAGAGGACTAGCGGGGAGGATGACTCGAAGCACAGATACGCAGTATTTT
.	TRBD1	TRBV19	TRBJ2-1	CASTSRGQGAMNNEQFF	TGTGCCAGTACTTCCCGAGGCCAGGGGGCGATGAACAATGAGCAGTTCTTC
.	.	TRBV6-5	TRBJ1-2	CASRPWDGQGYTF	TGTGCCAGCAGGCCCTGGGATGGACAGGGCTACACCTTC
few	.	TRBV20-1	TRBJ1-2	CSASGQLVYGYTF	TGCAGTGCTAGTGGACAGCTCGTGTATGGCTACACCTTC